Described below is a single T cell receptor beta chain sequence and its context. The data belong to a study of technical replicates of blood from a handful of donors. TCRdb's copy holds only in-frame clones and misses some; the assay was immunoSEQ multiplex PCR. Here the sample spans tens of thousands of clones, 85% to 95% being singletons. Germline assignment: CDR1 MNHEY and CDR2 SMNVEV (reference sequence). The CDR3 has 16 amino acids. V lost 5 bases and J lost 3; bases outside the gene matches: 11. This receptor was identified in a human donor in good health. Material for sequencing was T cells isolated from PBMCs. This chain connects TRBV27 to TRBJ1-1; 8 bases fit TRBD1. CDR3 DNA: TGTGCCAGCAGTCTCCAGACAGGGGTGGTTGACACTGAAGCTTTCTTT. The encoded protein is CASSLQTGVVDTEAFF.